The next 21 T cell receptor beta chains were all read from a single sample in a study of graft-versus-host responses after intestinal transplantation. Generated by immunoSEQ multiplex PCR, the TCRdb table keeps only in-frame clones and is missing some. The table records about 45,000 clones, roughly 91% of them present only once. Here the sequenced sample was PBMCs, taken 524 days after transplant. Receptor source: a human patient who received an intestinal transplant, so some T cells may come from the graft donor.

The J gene is TRBJ2-2, the V gene TRBV9; 8 positions agree with TRBD2. V was clipped by 1 base and J by 7 bases; unmatched bases: 6. Germline V gene data show CDR1 as SGDLS and CDR2 as YYNGEE. The CDR3 is 15 amino acids. CDR3 sequence reads: CASSVIGLAGGELFF. For the CDR3, the DNA is TGTGCCAGCAGCGTAATCGGGCTAGCGGGCGGGGAGCTGTTTTTT.

The chain carries TRBV6-1 and TRBJ2-6, with D hard to call. This CDR3 has 15 residues. The V end was cut by 10 bases, the J end by 0 bases, with 13 bases between. Germline V gene data show CDR1 as MNHNS and CDR2 as SASEGT. The CDR3, as DNA: TGTGCCACCAACCCAGTGAGCTCTGGGGCCAACGTCCTGACTTTC. Residues: CATNPVSSGANVLTF.

The chain employs TRBV28 and TRBJ1-5; 9 bases fit TRBD1. CDR3 length equals 14 residues. Germline V gene sequence: CDR1 MDHEN, CDR2 SYDVKM. V shed 5 bases and J 6 bases; nucleotides not matched to a gene: 5. The CDR3 reads CASSGTGSSQPQHF. CDR3 DNA: TGTGCCAGCAGTGGGACAGGGTCGAGTCAGCCCCAGCATTTT. Using reference TRBV28 and TRBJ1-5 for the parts outside the CDR3, the full variable domain is DVKVTQSSRYLVKRTGEKVFLECVQDMDHENMFWYRQDPGLGLRLIYFSYDVKMKEKGDIPEGYSVSREKKERFSLILESASTNQTSMYLCASSGTGSSQPQHFGDGTRLSIL.

The rearrangement joins TRBV6-1 to TRBJ1-1; tentatively, D is TRBD1 (5 bases). Germline V gene lookup returns CDR1 MNHNS and CDR2 SASEGT. This CDR3 has 14 amino acids. The V gene lost 8 bases and the J gene lost 2 bases, with 15 bases spanning the gap. The CDR3 sequence is CASRKQADNTEAFF. For the CDR3, the DNA is TGTGCCAGCCGGAAACAGGCCGATAACACTGAAGCTTTCTTT.

The chain couples TRBV18 to TRBJ2-1, with D uncertain. Per germline, CDR1 KGHSH and CDR2 LQKENI. CDR3 size: 11 residues. V was trimmed by 2 bases and J by 7 bases, leaving 3 bases between them. The CDR3, as DNA: TGTGCCAGCTCACCAGTAAATGAGCAGTTCTTC. Its translation: CASSPVNEQFF.

This chain links TRBV9 with TRBJ2-1; 10 bases agree with TRBD2. The length of the CDR3 is 12 residues. Germline loops: CDR1 SGDLS, CDR2 YYNGEE. V shed 3 bases and J 10 bases; nucleotides not matched to a gene: 1. The CDR3 protein is CASSAGLAEQFF. For the CDR3, the DNA is TGTGCCAGCAGCGCGGGACTAGCGGAGCAGTTCTTC.

The chain recombines TRBV6-1 with TRBJ1-1, with 10 nucleotides matching TRBD1. Germline lookup yields CDR1 MNHNS and CDR2 SASEGT. V shed 2 bases and J 2 bases; nucleotides not matched to a gene: 11. This CDR3 spans 18 amino acids. The CDR3 DNA reads TGTGCCAGCAGTGAATTTCGGTGGGGACAGGGGCGTAACACTGAAGCTTTCTTT. It specifies CASSEFRWGQGRNTEAFF.

The rearrangement links TRBV28 to TRBJ2-7, with TRBD2 as a possible D gene (5 bases). V lost 6 bases and J lost 3, with 12 bases in between. Germline CDR1 MDHEN, CDR2 SYDVKM. The CDR3 runs to 13 residues. In DNA, the CDR3 is TGTGCCAGCAGCCCCGGGGTTCACTACGAGCAGTACTTC. Protein sequence: CASSPGVHYEQYF. Together with reference TRBV28 and TRBJ2-7, the CDR3 gives the full variable domain: DVKVTQSSRYLVKRTGEKVFLECVQDMDHENMFWYRQDPGLGLRLIYFSYDVKMKEKGDIPEGYSVSREKKERFSLILESASTNQTSMYLCASSPGVHYEQYFGPGTRLTVT.

The rearrangement joins TRBV9 to TRBJ2-3; D gene uncertain. Germline V lookup: CDR1 SGDLS, CDR2 YYNGEE. The CDR3 loop spans 15 amino acids. V lost 4 bases and J 2 bases, leaving 14 bases between the germline ends. The DNA of the CDR3 is TGTGCCAGCAGCCGAATCGACGCTAACACAGATACGCAGTATTTT. Encoded protein: CASSRIDANTDTQYF.

The rearrangement links TRBV15 to TRBJ1-4; the D is unclear. Germline V gene sequence: CDR1 LNHNV, CDR2 YYDKDF (reference sequence). CDR3 length: 15 residues. Trimming removed 5 bases at V and 4 bases at J, with 14 bases between. The CDR3 region is CATSPQRRFNEKLFF. Written as DNA, the CDR3 is TGTGCCACCAGCCCTCAAAGGAGGTTTAATGAAAAACTGTTTTTT.

This clone was recorded a few times. This chain links TRBV29-1 with TRBJ2-4, with D possibly being TRBD2 (6 bases). The CDR3 totals 15 residues. From germline, CDR1 is SQVTM and CDR2 ANQGSEA. The V end lost 7 bases, the J end lost 1 base, and 17 bases lay between the germline ends. The CDR3 region has the DNA TGCAGCGCCAGCGTTGCGGGAAGGGCCAAAAACATTCAGTACTTC. As protein: CSASVAGRAKNIQYF.

V and J are TRBV28 and TRBJ2-3; D not resolved. The CDR3 is 12 amino acids. Germline CDR1 and CDR2: MDHEN and SYDVKM. The V and J ends lost 6 bases and 5 bases respectively, with 9 bases between them. In DNA, the CDR3 is TGTGCCAGCAGCCCGACCCTAGATACGCAGTATTTT. Translation: CASSPTLDTQYF.

The rearrangement uses TRBV28 and TRBJ2-5, with D perhaps matching TRBD2 (6 bases). The ends were cut back, 3 bases at V and 3 bases at J, with 23 bases in the middle. Germline CDR1 is MDHEN and CDR2 is SYDVKM. This CDR3 has 18 residues. This chain's CDR3 is CASSFPTPGVGLEETQYF. CDR3 bases: TGTGCCAGCAGTTTCCCAACGCCGGGAGTTGGCTTAGAAGAGACCCAGTACTTC.

The chain links TRBV6-1 to TRBJ2-7; 7 nucleotides match TRBD2. Germline assignment: CDR1 MNHNS and CDR2 SASEGT. J lost 0 bases, V lost 4 bases, and 9 bases had no gene match. The CDR3 is 16 amino acids. The CDR3 spells CASSAASGYSSYEQYF. Written as DNA, the CDR3 is TGTGCCAGCAGTGCAGCTAGCGGATATAGCTCCTACGAGCAGTACTTC.

The chain recombines TRBV7-2 with TRBJ2-1; D gene unclear. The CDR3 covers 19 residues. Per the germline V gene, CDR1 is SGHTA and CDR2 is FQGNSA. V shed 2 bases and J shed 0 bases, with 20 bases lying between them. The CDR3 is CASSLPPPLYTSSYNEQFF. CDR3 in DNA: TGTGCCAGCAGCTTACCGCCCCCGTTGTACACGAGCTCCTACAATGAGCAGTTCTTC.

The chain has TRBV5-1 and TRBJ1-2; TRBD1 might be the D (6 bases). The germline V and J ends were trimmed by 2 bases and 5 bases, with 10 bases remaining between them. CDR3 length equals 13 residues. The germline V gene has CDR1 SGHRS and CDR2 YFSETQ. Here the CDR3 DNA reads TGCGCCAGCAGCTTCAGACAGGATTATGGCTACACCTTC. Its protein is CASSFRQDYGYTF.

J is TRBJ2-5 and V is TRBV7-9, with D perhaps matching TRBD2 (5 bases). V was cut by 3 bases and J by 5 bases, with 16 bases left in between. The CDR3 has 15 amino acids. CDR1 SEHNR and CDR2 FQNEAQ come from the germline V gene (reference sequence). This CDR3 is CASSFRAARGETQYF. CDR3 DNA: TGTGCCAGCAGCTTCCGAGCGGCGCGAGGGGAGACCCAGTACTTC.

The chain has TRBV6-5 and TRBJ2-7; D remains unclear. Germline V gene lookup returns CDR1 MNHEY and CDR2 SVGAGI. Trimming shortened V by 2 bases and J by 0 bases, and 8 bases separated the two germline ends. The CDR3 extends over 14 amino acids. The DNA of the CDR3 is TGTGCCAGCAGTTACGGGCCCCGCTCCTACGAGCAGTACTTC. This codes for CASSYGPRSYEQYF.

The genes are TRBV28 and TRBJ1-1; D is perhaps TRBD1 (5 bases). CDR3 length equals 14 residues. Per the germline V gene, CDR1 is MDHEN and CDR2 is SYDVKM. V dropped 2 bases and J dropped 6 bases, with 13 bases sitting between them. The CDR3 is CASSLQGRVAEAFF. CDR3 in DNA: TGTGCCAGCAGTTTACAGGGCCGGGTCGCTGAAGCTTTCTTT.

The chain employs TRBV30 and TRBJ2-4; D might be TRBD2 (6 bases). The V gene lost 3 bases and the J gene lost 7 bases, with 16 bases spanning the gap. Germline V gene data show CDR1 as GTSNPN and CDR2 as SVGIG (reference sequence). CDR3 size: 14 residues. CDR3 nucleotides: TGTGCCTGGAGAGCCAGCGGGTGGGCTAACATTCAGTACTTC. Protein: CAWRASGWANIQYF.

This chain connects TRBV28 to TRBJ2-7; 7 nucleotides align to TRBD2. Per germline, CDR1 MDHEN and CDR2 SYDVKM. This CDR3 is 14 amino acids long. With V trimmed by 3 bases and J by 5 bases, 7 bases remained unmatched. The CDR3 sequence is CASSLPGGGDEQYF. CDR3 bases: TGTGCCAGCAGTTTGCCCGGGGGAGGGGACGAGCAGTACTTC. The full variable domain, rest sourced from reference TRBV28 and TRBJ2-7, is DVKVTQSSRYLVKRTGEKVFLECVQDMDHENMFWYRQDPGLGLRLIYFSYDVKMKEKGDIPEGYSVSREKKERFSLILESASTNQTSMYLCASSLPGGGDEQYFGPGTRLTVT.